The present T cell receptor beta chain was sequenced within a study of shared clonotypes between healthy human individuals. General study points: Researchers found naive subsets generally carried larger estimated richness than memory subsets. Several donors shared around 5.2% of their naive CD4 clonotypes.

As concerns this clone: Antigen: not known.

Only in-frame clones appear in the TCRdb table, and some are missing; sequencing was by immunoSEQ multiplex PCR. The sample has some 2,100,000 clones, 90% to 97% seen once. The donors, healthy adults who were HIV-negative, had experienced no recent acute infections or vaccinations. The split of CD4+ cells yielded CD45RA+ naive and CD45RA-negative memory subsets. In germline, CDR1 is SGHDT, CDR2 YYEEEE. There are 19 residues in the CDR3. The V end was cut by 3 bases, the J end by 2 bases, with 24 bases between. The TCR originated in a man younger than 35 in good health. Sequencing was performed on naive CD4+ T cells sorted from blood. The subset is: CD45RA+ positively selected. The chain recombines TRBV5-6 with TRBJ1-3, with D perhaps TRBD1 (5 bases). The CDR3 sequence: CASSSRGLRGVRPGNTIYF. The CDR3 DNA reads as TGTGCCAGCAGCTCACGGGGCCTCCGGGGCGTCCGCCCTGGAAACACCATATATTTT.